This T cell receptor beta chain comes out of a study of human T cells and chemical hapten exposure. This clonotype came up many times. The V end lost 5 bases, the J end lost 1 base, and 12 bases lay between the germline ends. CDR3 size: 14 residues. Germline CDR1 reads DFQATT; CDR2 reads SNEGSKA (reference sequence). Time point in this sample: pre-sensitization, week 0. Treatment here: therapeutic diphenylcyclopropenone sensitization with weekly scalp DPC. Each CDR3 protein is one row after TCRdb ran MiXCR on the RACE reads. The sample includes fewer than 150,000 distinct CDR3 sequences, less than 15% of them seen just once.

Sequencing was performed on whole blood, taken in connection with sensitization to the hapten diphenylcyclopropenone (DPC). The gene calls are TRBV20-1 and TRBJ2-1, with D maybe TRBD2 (5 bases). The TCR was taken from a woman between 18 and 29 years old with alopecia areata. Some clones in this sample may be carry-over from other donors' samples. CDR3 sequence (DNA): TGCAGTGCTGCCCGAACTAGATCCTACAATGAGCAGTTCTTC. This gives the protein CSAARTRSYNEQFF.